These 19 T cell receptor beta chains were sequenced from one sample in a study of graft-versus-host responses after intestinal transplantation. Assay used: immunoSEQ multiplex PCR; TCRdb lists only in-frame clones, some missing. The sample contains 43,000 or so clones, about 95% of which appear only once. Sequencing used PBMCs, obtained approximately 360 days after intestinal transplant. These receptor sequences come from a human patient who received an intestinal transplant, so some T cells may come from the graft donor.

The chain links TRBV4-1 to TRBJ1-3, with D perhaps TRBD1 (5 bases). This CDR3 is built from 16 residues. Germline CDR1 reads MGHRA; CDR2 reads YSYEKL. V gave up 6 bases and J gave up 0 bases, with 15 bases separating them. The DNA for the CDR3 is TGCGCCAGCAGGCTCCAGGGAGGGTTCTCTGGAAACACCATATATTTT. Its protein product is CASRLQGGFSGNTIYF.

V gene TRBV6-1 combines with J gene TRBJ2-7, with D hard to call. Germline CDR1 is MNHNS and CDR2 is SASEGT. The CDR3 consists of 12 residues. V lost 10 bases to trimming and J lost 1 base, with 11 bases between them. The CDR3 loop is CAISSLSYEQYF. In DNA form, the CDR3 reads TGTGCCATATCATCCCTTTCCTACGAGCAGTACTTC.

The chain couples TRBV30 to TRBJ1-1, with TRBD1 matching over 7 bases. Germline-derived CDR1 and CDR2 are GTSNPN and SVGIG (reference sequence). CDR3 length: 12 amino acids. J gave up 6 bases and V 2 bases, and 3 bases lay outside the gene matches. The chain's CDR3 is CAWSPGTAEAFF. In nucleotides, the CDR3 is TGTGCCTGGAGTCCCGGGACAGCTGAAGCTTTCTTT. Full variable domain (rest looked up from reference TRBV30 and TRBJ1-1): SQTIHQWPATLVQPVGSPLSLECTVEGTSNPNLYWYRQAAGRGLQLLFYSVGIGQISSEVPQNLSASRPQDRQFILSSKKLLLSDSGFYLCAWSPGTAEAFFGQGTRLTVV.

This clone was counted between two and nine times. The chain uses TRBV27 and TRBJ2-5, with 7 bases lining up with TRBD2. The CDR3 length is 14 residues. The V and J ends lost 3 bases and 3 bases, in that order; junction bases with no gene match: 4. Per germline, CDR1 MNHEY and CDR2 SMNVEV (reference sequence). The CDR3 DNA reads TGTGCCAGCAGTTTTTCAGGGAGGGAAGAGACCCAGTACTTC. This translates into CASSFSGREETQYF.

V usage is TRBV19 and J usage is TRBJ2-4; the D gene is possibly TRBD2 (5 bases). The V end was cut by 6 bases, the J end by 7 bases, with 22 bases between. Germline V gives CDR1 LNHDA, CDR2 SQIVND (reference sequence). The CDR3 contains 16 residues. The CDR3 coding sequence is TGTGCCAGTAGACCGTCGACGGGAAGGCTCTTGAACATTCAGTACTTC. Translated, it gives CASRPSTGRLLNIQYF.

For the CDR3, the DNA is TGCAGCGTTTCCCCCCGGCGGCTAGCGGGAGGATACGAGCAGTACTTC. Translating it yields CSVSPRRLAGGYEQYF. V is TRBV29-1 and J is TRBJ2-7; 11 bases match TRBD2. The CDR3 length is 16 residues. The J segment lost 4 bases and the V segment lost 5 bases, leaving 13 bases of the junction unmatched. From germline, CDR1 is SQVTM and CDR2 ANQGSEA.

This clone was counted a single time. This rearrangement joins TRBV7-9 to TRBJ2-5; a possible D gene is TRBD1 (7 bases). Trimming took 3 bases from V and 2 from J, leaving 16 bases between them. Germline V gene sequence: CDR1 SEHNR, CDR2 FQNEAQ (reference sequence). The CDR3 is 16 residues long. The chain's CDR3 is CASSFGRGVPQETQYF. The CDR3 region has the DNA TGTGCCAGCAGCTTTGGCAGGGGGGTACCTCAAGAGACCCAGTACTTC.

The V and J genes are TRBV7-2 and TRBJ2-7; D possibly corresponds to TRBD2 (5 bases). CDR1 and CDR2 from the germline V gene are SGHTA and FQGNSA. The CDR3 has 13 amino acids. The V gene lost 5 bases and the J gene lost 2 bases, with 10 bases spanning the gap. The CDR3 DNA reads TGTGCCAGCAGCCCTCGGGGAACCTACGAGCAGTACTTC. Amino acid sequence: CASSPRGTYEQYF.

The chain recombines TRBV9 with TRBJ1-3; 7 bases agree with TRBD1. The germline V gene has CDR1 SGDLS and CDR2 YYNGEE. V lost 4 bases, J lost 2 bases, and 6 bases stayed unmatched. The CDR3 extends over 15 amino acids. The CDR3 nucleotides read TGTGCCAGCAGCTCAATCGACAGGGCTGGAAACACCATATATTTT. It yields the protein CASSSIDRAGNTIYF.

The rearrangement uses TRBV7-9 and TRBJ2-5; TRBD2 aligns across 7 bases. CDR1 and CDR2 from the germline V gene are SEHNR and FQNEAQ (reference sequence). J lost 3 bases, V lost 3 bases, and 7 bases had no gene match. The CDR3 is made up of 15 amino acids. CDR3 bases: TGTGCCAGCAGCTTTTATCTAGCGGTGAAAGAGACCCAGTACTTC. This sequence encodes CASSFYLAVKETQYF.

This rearrangement joins TRBV11-2 to TRBJ1-2; maybe TRBD1 (5 bases). The CDR3 is made up of 15 amino acids. The V gene lost 0 bases and the J gene lost 2 bases, with 10 bases spanning the gap. Per the germline V gene, CDR1 is SGHAT and CDR2 is FQNNGV. This CDR3 reads CASSLEPGRNYGYTF. The DNA for the CDR3 is TGTGCCAGCAGCTTAGAGCCAGGGAGGAACTATGGCTACACCTTC.

The gene calls are TRBV9 and TRBJ2-2; no clear D gene. CDR3 length: 12 residues. V lost 4 bases and J 5 bases, leaving 6 bases between the germline ends. Germline V CDR1 and CDR2: SGDLS, YYNGEE. The CDR3 reads CASSTITGELFF. The CDR3 nucleotides read TGTGCCAGCAGCACCATTACCGGGGAGCTGTTTTTT. Full variable domain (missing parts from reference TRBV9 and TRBJ2-2): DSGVTQTPKHLITATGQRVTLRCSPRSGDLSVYWYQQSLDQGLQFLIQYYNGEERAKGNILERFSAQQFPDLHSELNLSSLELGDSALYFCASSTITGELFFGEGSRLTVL.

The genes are TRBV19 and TRBJ1-6; D unclear. The germline CDR1 and CDR2 sequences are LNHDA and SQIVND (reference sequence). The CDR3 loop spans 14 amino acids. The V gene lost 7 bases and the J gene lost 6 bases, with 13 bases spanning the gap. In DNA, the CDR3 is TGTGCCAGTACCCCCGCGGCGGGTAATTCACCCCTCCACTTT. It codes for CASTPAAGNSPLHF.

The chain combines TRBV10-3 with TRBJ2-1; a weak D match, TRBD2 (6 bases). The V and J ends lost 6 bases and 6 bases respectively, with 21 bases between them. There are 16 residues in the CDR3. The germline V gene encodes CDR1 ENHRY and CDR2 SYGVKD. CDR3 region: CAISTSGRDTVNEQFF. The CDR3 DNA reads TGTGCCATCAGCACTTCGGGGCGGGATACTGTCAATGAGCAGTTCTTC.

The chain joins TRBV14 to TRBJ1-2, with D unclear. CDR3 length equals 15 residues. CDR1 and CDR2 (germline): SGHDN, FVKESK. Between the trimmed V and J ends, which lost 4 bases and 0 bases, there was a span of 12 bases. CDR3 sequence reads: CASSRGRMPNYGYTF. The CDR3 DNA reads TGTGCCAGCAGCCGTGGAAGGATGCCTAACTATGGCTACACCTTC.

The genes are TRBV13 and TRBJ2-1; unclear D gene. Between the trimmed V and J ends, which lost 5 bases and 10 bases, there was a span of 12 bases. The germline CDR1 and CDR2 sequences are PRHDT and FYEKMQ (reference sequence). This CDR3 is 12 amino acids long. CDR3 DNA: TGTGCCAGCAGCCCCGGACGGAGCGAGCAGTTCTTC. Its protein product is CASSPGRSEQFF.

The V call is TRBV7-9, the J call TRBJ2-7; tentative D call: TRBD2 (6 bases). The CDR3 spans 13 residues. V lost 4 bases to trimming and J lost 3 bases, with 10 bases between them. Germline CDR1 is SEHNR and CDR2 is FQNEAQ (reference sequence). The CDR3 nucleotides read TGTGCCAGCAGCTCCCCCGGGAGCTACGAGCAGTACTTC. Translating gives CASSSPGSYEQYF.

This chain joins TRBV11-1 and TRBJ2-7; no clear D. V was pared by 4 bases and J by 5 bases, with 12 bases between. The germline gives CDR1 SGHAT, CDR2 FQDESV (reference sequence). This CDR3 has 13 residues. The CDR3 nucleotides read TGTGCCAGCAGCTGGAGATATCAGGACGAGCAGTACTTC. It codes for CASSWRYQDEQYF.

This clone was observed once. The V and J genes are TRBV6-5 and TRBJ2-5, with D perhaps TRBD2 (6 bases). This CDR3 is 13 amino acids long. V lost 8 bases and J lost 5, with 15 bases in between. Germline CDR1 and CDR2: MNHEY and SVGAGI. The CDR3 nucleotides read TGTGCCAGCCTCCCCCCGGGAGCGGAGACCCAGTACTTC. Its translation: CASLPPGAETQYF.